The entry that follows covers one T cell receptor (beta chain) sequence. Those who participated ranged in age from about 18 to 89 years and resided in 24 US areas. CDR1 is MGHRA and CDR2 is YSYEKL in the germline V gene. With 2 bases clipped from V and 1 base from J, the junction kept 5 bases outside the gene matches. The CDR3 extends over 16 amino acids. This record belongs to a study of blood T cell repertoires in COVID-19. Libraries were prepared by immunoSEQ multiplex PCR; TCRdb keeps only in-frame clonotypes and omits some of them. The data show around 200,000 clones, with 70% to 90% seen just once and roughly 3.2% held by the top ten.

The sequence came from a woman aged 45-65 years in a cohort exposed to, infected with or recovered from COVID-19 (not recorded which). This chain joins TRBV4-1 and TRBJ1-2, with 9 bases aligning to TRBD1. The sample was PBMCs or T cells enriched from blood (not recorded which). In DNA form, the CDR3 reads TGCGCCAGCAGCCAAAGTTGGGACAGGGTTAACTATGGCTACACCTTC. Translated, it gives CASSQSWDRVNYGYTF.